Listed below are T cell receptor beta chains from one sample, sequenced in a study of tumor-infiltrating lymphocytes in primary liver carcinoma. One entry per CDR3 protein results from TCRdb running MiXCR on the multiplex PCR reads. The data contain approximately 300,000 distinct CDR3 sequences, around three fifths of them singletons. Material for sequencing was peripheral blood. These receptors were collected from a man aged 35 to 55 with primary liver carcinoma and hepatitis B virus infection. Each CDR3 is given with its conserved first and last residue. A D gene is named only where the DNA matches it firmly. Rows may omit the clone size; those that give it use once, few, many or a size class.

J gene,D gene,V gene,clone size,CDR3 DNA,CDR3 protein
TRBJ2-1,TRBD1,TRBV30,.,TGTGCCTGGACCCCGCGAGTGACAGGGAATGAGCAGTTCTTC,CAWTPRVTGNEQFF
TRBJ2-1,TRBD2,TRBV4-2,many,TGTGCCAGCAGCCAAGATGCTAGCGGGAGGGGAGGTGAGCAGTTCTTC,CASSQDASGRGGEQFF
TRBJ2-1,.,TRBV11-2,.,TGTGCCAGCAACCCCAAACTACCACCAGCGCCCGAGGGGAATGAGCAGTTCTTC,CASNPKLPPAPEGNEQFF
TRBJ2-1,.,TRBV11-2,.,TGTGCCAGTAGCTTAGATCTGGTGGTAGTCCGCATTGAGCAGTTTTTC,CASSLDLVVVRIEQFF
TRBJ2-3,TRBD1,TRBV28,many,TGTGCCAGCAGTTTAAGGACAGGGCCCTCCACAGATACGCAGTATTTT,CASSLRTGPSTDTQYF
TRBJ1-2,.,TRBV12-3/TRBV12-4,many,TGTGCCAGCAGACATCGAAACTATGGCTACACCTTC,CASRHRNYGYTF
TRBJ2-7,.,TRBV4-2,many,TGTGCCAGCAGCCAAGCTAAGGGGGGGAATTACGAGCAGTACTTC,CASSQAKGGNYEQYF
TRBJ1-1,.,TRBV5-1,.,TGCGCCAGCAGTGCGACAGCGGTTCGGACTGAAGCTTTCTTT,CASSATAVRTEAFF
TRBJ2-1,.,TRBV11-1,.,TGTGCCAGCAACTCCCTCGCTGGAGGCTACAAAGAGCAGTTCTTC,CASNSLAGGYKEQFF
TRBJ1-2,.,TRBV6-1,.,TGTGCCAGCAGTGAATCTTTTGACTATGACTACACCTTC,CASSESFDYDYTF
TRBJ2-1,.,TRBV29-1,many,TGCAGCGTGGTTAGGAATAGTGAGCAGTTCTTC,CSVVRNSEQFF
TRBJ2-7,TRBD1,TRBV11-1,.,TGTGTCAGCGGAATGACAGGGGTAACGGGCAAGCAGTACTTC,CVSGMTGVTGKQYF
TRBJ2-3,TRBD2,TRBV30,.,TGTGCCTGGAGTGTAGGCGGGAGTGACGCAGATACGCAGTATTTT,CAWSVGGSDADTQYF